This T cell receptor (beta chain) came from a study of T cell responses to AZD1222 COVID-19 vaccine. The repertoire was sequenced with immunoSEQ multiplex PCR; TCRdb's copy has only in-frame clones and lacks some. The data contain 100,000 to 120,000 clones, 70% to 90% of them singletons. V gave up 1 base and J gave up 3 bases, with 10 bases separating them. Germline V gene data show CDR1 as SGHTA and CDR2 as FQGNSA. This CDR3 comprises 15 residues. The receptor comes from an adult in good health. This material consisted of peripheral blood, taken on day 0 of AZD1222 vaccination. The rearrangement joins TRBV7-2 to TRBJ2-1; D remains ambiguous. CDR3 amino acids: CASSLEAAHYNEQFF. CDR3 DNA: TGTGCCAGCAGCTTAGAGGCGGCCCACTACAATGAGCAGTTCTTC.